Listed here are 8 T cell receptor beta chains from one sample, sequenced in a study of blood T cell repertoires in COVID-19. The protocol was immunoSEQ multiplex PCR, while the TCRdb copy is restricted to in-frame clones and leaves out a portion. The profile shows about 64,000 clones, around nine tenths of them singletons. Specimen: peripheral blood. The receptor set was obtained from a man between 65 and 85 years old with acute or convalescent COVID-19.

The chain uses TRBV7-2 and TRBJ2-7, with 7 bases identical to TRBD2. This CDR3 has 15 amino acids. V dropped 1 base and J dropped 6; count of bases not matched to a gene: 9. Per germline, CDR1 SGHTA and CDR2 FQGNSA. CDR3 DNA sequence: TGTGCCAGCAGCTTAGGGACTAGAAGCATAGGCGAGCAGTACTTC. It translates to CASSLGTRSIGEQYF.

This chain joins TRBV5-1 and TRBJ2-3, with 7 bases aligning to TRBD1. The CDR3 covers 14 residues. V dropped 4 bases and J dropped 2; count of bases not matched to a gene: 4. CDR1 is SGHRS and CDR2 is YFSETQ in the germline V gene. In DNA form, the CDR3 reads TGCGCCAGCAGCCCGGGACAGTTCACAGATACGCAGTATTTT. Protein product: CASSPGQFTDTQYF.

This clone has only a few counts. The CDR3 reads CASSYFLAMNTEAFF. For the CDR3, the DNA is TGTGCCAGCAGTTACTTTCTAGCTATGAACACTGAAGCTTTCTTT. The genes are TRBV6-2 or TRBV6-3 and TRBJ1-1; D not resolved. Germline lookup yields CDR1 MNHEY and CDR2 SVGEGT. This CDR3 is 15 amino acids long. The V gene lost 1 base and the J gene lost 0 bases, with 9 bases spanning the gap.

The CDR3 bases are TGTGCCAGCAGCTTAGCCGGGACAGGAGGCAATCAGCCCCAGCATTTT. Translated: CASSLAGTGGNQPQHF. This chain uses TRBV7-2 with TRBJ1-5; the match to TRBD1 covers 8 bases. Germline CDR1 SGHTA, CDR2 FQGNSA. V was clipped by 0 bases and J by 2 bases; unmatched bases: 3. The CDR3 has 16 residues.

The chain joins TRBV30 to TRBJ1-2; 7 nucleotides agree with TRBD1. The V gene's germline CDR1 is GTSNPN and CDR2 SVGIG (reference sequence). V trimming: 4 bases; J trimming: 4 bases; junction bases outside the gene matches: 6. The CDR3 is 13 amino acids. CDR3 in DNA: TGTGCCTGGACCCCCGGGACAGCCTATGGCTACACCTTC. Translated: CAWTPGTAYGYTF.

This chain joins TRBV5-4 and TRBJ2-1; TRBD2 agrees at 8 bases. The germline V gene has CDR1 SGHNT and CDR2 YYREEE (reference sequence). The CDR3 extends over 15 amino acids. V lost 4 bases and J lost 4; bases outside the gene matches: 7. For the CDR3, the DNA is TGTGCCAGCAGCCAGGGACTAGACCTTTACAATGAGCAGTTCTTC. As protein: CASSQGLDLYNEQFF.

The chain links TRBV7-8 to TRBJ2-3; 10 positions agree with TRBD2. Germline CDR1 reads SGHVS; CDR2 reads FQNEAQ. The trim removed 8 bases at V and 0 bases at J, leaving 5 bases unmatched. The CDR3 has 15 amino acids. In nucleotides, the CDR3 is TGTGCCAGCGGAAGAGCGGGGGGGAGCACAGATACGCAGTATTTT. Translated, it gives CASGRAGGSTDTQYF.

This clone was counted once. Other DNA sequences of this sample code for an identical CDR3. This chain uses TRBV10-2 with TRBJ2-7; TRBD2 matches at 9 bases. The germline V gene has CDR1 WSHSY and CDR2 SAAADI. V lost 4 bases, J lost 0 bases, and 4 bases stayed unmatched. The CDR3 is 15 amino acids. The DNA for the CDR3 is TGCGCCAGCAGTGGGGCTAGCGGGATCTCCTACGAGCAGTACTTC. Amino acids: CASSGASGISYEQYF.